Each of the 27 T cell receptor beta chains below was sequenced from the same sample in a study of read filtering for tumor transcriptome and immune sequencing. Molecular barcoded adaptors covering alpha/delta and beta/gamma chains were used on about 390 ng RNA. MiXCR was run by TCRdb on the reads, yielding one entry per CDR3 protein. The sample lists about 130,000 distinct CDR3 sequences, over 10% occurring once. Sequencing was done on a sample of a population of CD138-negative cells sorted from bone marrow. Source of these receptors: a donor over 35 with multiple myeloma.

V gene TRBV6-2 or TRBV6-3 combines with J gene TRBJ2-1; 7 bases match TRBD2. After removal of 8 bases from V and 10 bases from J, the junction contained 14 bases not matched to a gene. The CDR3 extends over 14 amino acids. Germline V lookup: CDR1 MNHEY, CDR2 SVGEGT. CDR3: CASRQTSRSGEQFF. The CDR3, as DNA: TGTGCCAGCCGACAGACTAGCAGGTCTGGAGAGCAGTTCTTC.

The chain is built from TRBV7-9 and TRBJ2-4; possibly TRBD1 for D (5 bases). Germline V gene lookup returns CDR1 SEHNR and CDR2 FQNEAQ (reference sequence). The V gene lost 9 bases and the J gene lost 0 bases, with 18 bases spanning the gap. The CDR3 runs to 16 residues. CDR3 in DNA: TGTGCCAGTGCACAGCAGGGTAACGGAGCCAAAAACATTCAGTACTTC. Translated: CASAQQGNGAKNIQYF.

This clonotype has a count of ten or more. J is TRBJ1-1 and V is TRBV5-1; D is perhaps TRBD1 (5 bases). The CDR3 totals 14 residues. Between the trimmed V and J ends, which lost 4 bases and 1 base, there was a span of 11 bases. Germline CDR1 reads SGHRS; CDR2 reads YFSETQ. Here the CDR3 reads CASSLNTGNTEAFF. CDR3 nucleotides: TGCGCCAGCAGCCTAAATACAGGGAACACTGAAGCTTTCTTT.

This clonotype was seen a few times. J is TRBJ1-3 and V is TRBV9; D gene unclear. The CDR3 spans 13 residues. V lost 4 bases and J 12 bases, leaving 17 bases between the germline ends. Germline assignment: CDR1 SGDLS and CDR2 YYNGEE. CDR3 region: CASSLELGIGIYF. The CDR3 region has the DNA TGTGCCAGCAGCCTAGAATTAGGCATAGGCATATATTTT.

This clonotype was recorded many times. The CDR3 spells CSVDGLAGVRETQYF. Written as DNA, the CDR3 is TGCAGCGTTGATGGTCTAGCGGGAGTCCGGGAGACCCAGTACTTC. The V and J genes are TRBV29-1 and TRBJ2-5; 10 bases line up with TRBD2. Germline trimming cut 3 bases from V and 5 bases from J; bases unmatched to any gene: 9. CDR1 and CDR2 (germline): SQVTM, ANQGSEA. CDR3 size: 15 residues.

Concerning this clonotype itself: One junction end disagrees with the germline gene, perhaps due to a read error. This rearrangement joins TRBV7-2 to TRBJ2-1, with D maybe TRBD2 (6 bases). Germline V gene data show CDR1 as SGHTA and CDR2 as FQGNSA. The CDR3 covers 15 residues. The CDR3 DNA reads as TGTGCCAGCAGCTTAGGCCGGGACTCCTACAAGGAGCAGTTCTTC. It translates to CASSLGRDSYKEQFF.

This clonotype was detected ten times or more. V gene TRBV18 combines with J gene TRBJ2-2; D is uncertain. The CDR3 runs 15 residues. The germline V gene has CDR1 KGHSH and CDR2 LQKENI. The V and J ends lost 3 bases and 0 bases respectively, with 8 bases between them. DNA for the CDR3: TGTGCCAGCTCACCCAGGCGGACGAACACCGGGGAGCTGTTTTTT. Its translation is CASSPRRTNTGELFF.

This clonotype was seen ten or more times. CDR3 in DNA: TGTGCCAGCAACTTCGGACAGGGAAACACTGAAGCTTTCTTT. Protein product: CASNFGQGNTEAFF. The gene calls are TRBV6-5 and TRBJ1-1, with 8 positions matching TRBD1. The germline V gene encodes CDR1 MNHEY and CDR2 SVGAGI. V was pared by 7 bases and J by 2 bases, with 6 bases of the junction left unmatched. The CDR3 has 14 amino acids.

In regard to this clonotype: This may stem from a read error, because a much larger clone lies one nucleotide away. The genes are TRBV28 and TRBJ2-2, with 7 bases identical to TRBD1. The germline CDR1 and CDR2 sequences are MDHEN and SYDVKM. This CDR3 comprises 16 residues. The CDR3 DNA reads TGTGCCAGCAGTTCCGAGGGGGCTCAGTTTACCGGGGAGCTGCTTTTT. Amino acid sequence: CASSSEGAQFTGELLF.

This clonotype was counted between two and nine times. This may come from a read error, since a much larger clone is one base off. No DNA is shown, since the ends of the CDR3 on it are uncertain; the CDR3 is the one TCRdb lists. CDR3 sequence: CSVDNYSCNEQFF. This chain uses TRBV29-1 with TRBJ2-1. Germline V gives CDR1 SQVTM, CDR2 ANQGSEA. The length of the CDR3 is 13 amino acids, counting both ends.

This chain uses TRBV7-2 with TRBJ2-1, with D perhaps given as TRBD1 or TRBD2 (6 bases each). CDR1 and CDR2 (germline): SGHTA, FQGNSA. V dropped 5 bases and J dropped 9 bases, with 17 bases sitting between them. The CDR3 is made up of 14 amino acids. CDR3 residues: CASSATTGTGEQFF. The CDR3, as DNA: TGTGCCAGCAGCGCAACAACAGGGACTGGTGAGCAGTTCTTC. Variable domain in full (rest from reference TRBV7-2 and TRBJ2-1): GAGVSQSPSNKVTEKGKDVELRCDPISGHTALYWYRQSLGQGLEFLIYFQGNSAPDKSGLPSDRFSAERTGGSVSTLTIQRTQQEDSAVYLCASSATTGTGEQFFGPGTRLTVL.

The sample holds a few counts of this clonotype. The gene calls are TRBV24-1 and TRBJ1-5; no firm D call. V was pared by 9 bases and J by 0 bases, with 14 bases between. The CDR3 sequence is 15 residues long. The germline gives CDR1 KGHDR, CDR2 SFDVKD. For the CDR3, the DNA is TGTGCCACCTCCGATAGGCGGGGTAGCAATCAGCCCCAGCATTTT. The encoded protein is CATSDRRGSNQPQHF.

The sample holds many counts of this clonotype. The chain joins TRBV7-8 to TRBJ1-1; maybe TRBD1 (6 bases). The V end lost 4 bases, the J end lost 1 base, and 13 bases lay between the germline ends. The CDR3 runs to 15 residues. Germline V CDR1 and CDR2: SGHVS, FQNEAQ. In DNA form, the CDR3 reads TGTGCCAGCAGCTCCCGGGCGGGACAGAACACTGAAGCTTTCTTT. It yields the protein CASSSRAGQNTEAFF.

This clonotype was counted ten times or more. The rearrangement uses TRBV20-1 and TRBJ2-7; D unclear. Germline lookup yields CDR1 DFQATT and CDR2 SNEGSKA (reference sequence). Trimming cost V 6 bases and J 3 bases, with 15 bases left between them. The CDR3 has 13 amino acids. The DNA for the CDR3 is TGCAGTGCCAGTAGTGAGGATTACTACGAGCAGTACTTC. It encodes CSASSEDYYEQYF.

This clonotype was observed at least ten times. The chain couples TRBV2 to TRBJ1-2; 8 bases fit TRBD1. There are 13 residues in the CDR3. J was trimmed by 8 bases and V by 6 bases; bases with no gene match: 8. The germline gives CDR1 SNHLY, CDR2 FYNNEI. CDR3 protein: CASREGQAAGYTF. Here the CDR3 DNA reads TGTGCCAGCAGGGAGGGACAGGCGGCCGGCTACACCTTC.

This clonotype showed up many times. This rearrangement joins TRBV12-3 or TRBV12-4 to TRBJ2-1; 11 nucleotides agree with TRBD1. CDR3 length equals 15 residues. Germline trimming cut 4 bases from V and 7 bases from J; bases unmatched to any gene: 6. The DNA of the CDR3 is TGTGCCAGCAGTTCCTCCGGGACAGGGGGGAATGAGCAGTTCTTC. This codes for CASSSSGTGGNEQFF.

The chain couples TRBV3-1 to TRBJ2-7; D assignment may be TRBD1 or TRBD2 (5 bases each). V lost 5 bases and J 6 bases, leaving 17 bases between the germline ends. Germline-derived CDR1 and CDR2 are LGHDT and YNNKEL (reference sequence). This CDR3 region has 14 residues. The CDR3 loop reads CASSYGTDRSEQYF. The CDR3 DNA reads TGTGCCAGCAGCTACGGGACGGATAGGAGCGAGCAGTACTTC.

Regarding this clonotype: An end of the junction differs from the germline gene, which may be a read error. The chain couples TRBV7-3 to TRBJ2-2; possibly TRBD2 for D (6 bases). Germline V gives CDR1 SGHTA, CDR2 FQGTGA. The CDR3 spans 14 residues. CDR3 residues: CASSLVRETGGLFF. CDR3 DNA sequence: TGTGCCAGCAGCTTAGTCCGGGAAACCGGGGGGCTGTTTTTT.

This clonotype was detected a few times. Being one base from a much bigger clone, this may be a read error. The chain joins TRBV28 to TRBJ1-1; 9 positions match TRBD1. The CDR3 consists of 16 residues. Germline V gene lookup returns CDR1 MDHEN and CDR2 SYDVKM. With 11 bases clipped from V and 4 bases from J, the junction kept 17 bases outside the gene matches. CDR3 residues: CAGPGTGSFARTEAFF. As DNA, the CDR3 is TGTGCCGGCCCCGGGACAGGGTCCTTTGCGCGCACTGAAGCTTTCTTT. Looking up the rest from reference TRBV28 and TRBJ1-1 gives the full variable domain: DVKVTQSSRYLVKRTGEKVFLECVQDMDHENMFWYRQDPGLGLRLIYFSYDVKMKEKGDIPEGYSVSREKKERFSLILESASTNQTSMYLCAGPGTGSFARTEAFFGQGTRLTVV.

There are a few counts of this clonotype. The rearrangement links TRBV11-2 to TRBJ2-5; 8 bases fit TRBD2. CDR3 length: 15 residues. Germline V CDR1 and CDR2: SGHAT, FQNNGV. J was trimmed by 0 bases and V by 3 bases; bases with no gene match: 3. For the CDR3, the DNA is TGTGCCAGCAGCTTCGGGGGGGGTGACCAAGAGACCCAGTACTTC. Its translation is CASSFGGGDQETQYF.

The chain joins TRBV28 to TRBJ2-7; TRBD1 agrees at 7 bases. With V trimmed by 10 bases and J by 9 bases, 12 bases remained unmatched. This CDR3 spans 12 amino acids. Germline CDR1 is MDHEN and CDR2 is SYDVKM. The chain's CDR3 is CATLGQEDGQYF. Written as DNA, the CDR3 is TGTGCCACCCTAGGACAGGAAGACGGGCAGTACTTC.

As concerns this clonotype: This clone may be a read error of a much larger clone one base away. The CDR3, as DNA: TGTGCCAGCAGTTACGAGCGGGGGAACACAGATACGCAGTATTTT. Amino acids: CASSYERGNTDTQYF. The rearrangement links TRBV6-6 to TRBJ2-3, with 8 positions matching TRBD2. This CDR3 contains 15 residues. Trimming at V came to 2 bases and at J to 2 bases, leaving 3 bases not matched to a gene. Germline assignment: CDR1 MNHNY and CDR2 SVGAGI (reference sequence).

At least ten counts were recorded for this clonotype. V gene TRBV21-1 combines with J gene TRBJ2-1; the table's D call, TRBD2, was not checked against the DNA. TRBV21-1 is a recognized pseudogene. This CDR3 spans 16 amino acids. Written as DNA, the CDR3 is TGTGCCAGCAGCACAGCACCCTCTAGCGGGAGATTCGAGCAGTTCTTC. Protein sequence: CASSTAPSSGRFEQFF.

This clonotype occurred many times. In DNA form, the CDR3 reads TGTGCCAGCAGCCAAGATGTGGGGCTCTATGGCTACACCTTC. As protein: CASSQDVGLYGYTF. The rearrangement links TRBV3-1 to TRBJ1-2, with a possible D match to TRBD1 (5 bases). Per germline, CDR1 LGHDT and CDR2 YNNKEL (reference sequence). This CDR3 is 14 amino acids long. The V and J ends lost 0 bases and 4 bases respectively, with 9 bases between them.

This clonotype was counted many times. V usage is TRBV5-1 and J usage is TRBJ2-5; D ambiguous. The CDR3 totals 17 residues. Germline V gene lookup returns CDR1 SGHRS and CDR2 YFSETQ. The V end lost 0 bases, the J end lost 1 base, and 16 bases lay between the germline ends. CDR3: CASSLAGTPIGQETQYF. For the CDR3, the DNA is TGCGCCAGCAGCTTGGCGGGCACCCCAATTGGCCAAGAGACCCAGTACTTC. The full variable domain, completed using reference TRBV5-1 and TRBJ2-5, is KAGVTQTPRYLIKTRGQQVTLSCSPISGHRSVSWYQQTPGQGLQFLFEYFSETQRNKGNFPGRFSGRQFSNSRSEMNVSTLELGDSALYLCASSLAGTPIGQETQYFGPGTRLLVL.

This clonotype was observed a few times. The chain uses TRBV5-6 and TRBJ2-7, with D perhaps matching TRBD1 (6 bases). The V gene lost 0 bases and the J gene lost 4 bases, with 11 bases spanning the gap. The CDR3 has 14 residues. Germline CDR1 reads SGHDT; CDR2 reads YYEEEE. The chain's CDR3 is CASSLAGTNYEQYF. The CDR3 DNA reads TGTGCCAGCAGCTTGGCAGGGACAAATTACGAGCAGTACTTC. The complete variable domain, with remaining parts taken from reference TRBV5-6 and TRBJ2-7, reads DAGVTQSPTHLIKTRGQQVTLRCSPKSGHDTVSWYQQALGQGPQFIFQYYEEEERQRGNFPDRFSGHQFPNYSSELNVNALLLGDSALYLCASSLAGTNYEQYFGPGTRLTVT.

The chain has TRBV3-1 and TRBJ2-1, with TRBD2 matching over 7 bases. Germline V gene sequence: CDR1 LGHDT, CDR2 YNNKEL (reference sequence). Trimming at V came to 4 bases and at J to 1 base, leaving 4 bases not matched to a gene. The CDR3 runs to 15 residues. CDR3 sequence (DNA): TGTGCCAGCAGCCCCTCGCGGGGGTCCTACAATGAGCAGTTCTTC. It codes for CASSPSRGSYNEQFF.